A single sample gave rise to the 17 T cell receptor beta chains below, sequenced in a study of cytomegalovirus exposure and HLA in healthy donors. PCR amplification relied on 60 Vbeta primers (plus 13 Jbeta primers). Here immunoSEQ multiplex PCR was the method, and the copy in TCRdb shows in-frame clones only, minus some. The sample lists approximately 150,000 clones, just under 80% occurring once. Sequenced: PBMCs. These receptors came from a woman in her late teens or twenties in good health and CMV-seronegative.

The chain recombines TRBV30 with TRBJ1-1, with D tentatively TRBD1 (5 bases). V was clipped by 0 bases and J by 4 bases, with 12 bases between them. From germline, CDR1 is GTSNPN and CDR2 SVGIG (reference sequence). The CDR3 loop spans 14 amino acids. CDR3: CAWSVGSGSTEAFF. The CDR3, as DNA: TGTGCCTGGAGTGTCGGTTCAGGGTCCACTGAAGCTTTCTTT. Drawing the rest from reference TRBV30 and TRBJ1-1, the complete variable domain is SQTIHQWPATLVQPVGSPLSLECTVEGTSNPNLYWYRQAAGRGLQLLFYSVGIGQISSEVPQNLSASRPQDRQFILSSKKLLLSDSGFYLCAWSVGSGSTEAFFGQGTRLTVV.

The genes are TRBV7-9 and TRBJ2-7; the D is unclear. Between the trimmed V and J ends, which lost 5 bases and 3 bases, there was a span of 11 bases. Germline values: CDR1 SEHNR, CDR2 FQNEAQ (reference sequence). The CDR3 spans 13 residues. CDR3 sequence: CASSPRENYEQYF. The DNA of the CDR3 is TGTGCCAGCAGCCCAAGAGAGAACTACGAGCAGTACTTC. The full variable domain, completed using reference TRBV7-9 and TRBJ2-7, is DTGVSQNPRHKITKRGQNVTFRCDPISEHNRLYWYRQTLGQGPEFLTYFQNEAQLEKSRLLSDRFSAERPKGSFSTLEIQRTEQGDSAMYLCASSPRENYEQYFGPGTRLTVT.

The chain uses TRBV30 and TRBJ2-1, with 13 bases that match TRBD2. Looked up from germline, CDR1 is GTSNPN and CDR2 is SVGIG (reference sequence). CDR3 size: 20 residues. The V gene end was trimmed by 0 bases and the J gene end by 5 bases; junction bases not matched to a gene: 16. The CDR3 loop is CAWSVFQGGLAGIGDNEQFF. The CDR3 DNA follows: TGTGCCTGGAGTGTATTCCAGGGGGGACTAGCGGGGATCGGGGACAATGAGCAGTTCTTC.

This clone occurred a few times. J is TRBJ2-5 and V is TRBV30, with D perhaps TRBD2 (5 bases). The last part of the DNA fits TRBJ2-7 better; the J call may be wrong. CDR3 size: 13 residues. Germline values: CDR1 GTSNPN, CDR2 SVGIG (reference sequence). The CDR3 here is CAWTYRDSYEQYF. The CDR3 region has the DNA TGTGCCTGGACTTATCGGGACTCCTACGAGCAGTACTTC.

The rearrangement links TRBV5-6 to TRBJ1-2; D not certain. This CDR3 contains 11 residues. V was trimmed by 5 bases and J by 8 bases, leaving 10 bases between them. Germline CDR1 and CDR2: SGHDT and YYEEEE. CDR3 protein: CASRFVGGYTF. CDR3 bases: TGTGCCAGCAGGTTTGTTGGCGGCTACACCTTC.

This chain uses TRBV10-2 with TRBJ1-4; D remains unclear. Germline CDR1 WSHSY, CDR2 SAAADI. The CDR3 has 15 residues. V was shortened by 2 bases and J by 2 bases, with 9 bases between the two germline ends. Written as DNA, the CDR3 is TGCGCCAGCAGTGAGAACTCGGGGACTAATGAAAAACTGTTTTTT. Translated, it gives CASSENSGTNEKLFF.

Only a few counts were recorded for this clone. The gene calls are TRBV5-1 and TRBJ2-7, with D possibly matching TRBD2 (5 bases). The CDR3 has 14 residues. Trimming took off 0 bases at V and 3 bases at J, with 10 bases between the two ends. The germline gives CDR1 SGHRS, CDR2 YFSETQ. The CDR3 nucleotides read TGCGCCAGCAGCTTGGTCCAGACTAACTACGAGCAGTACTTC. Residues: CASSLVQTNYEQYF.

A word on this clone: Other nucleotide sequences in the sample specify the same CDR3. The chain recombines TRBV6-5 with TRBJ1-2; a possible D gene is TRBD1 (6 bases). V shed 8 bases and J shed 2 bases, with 9 bases lying between them. The CDR3 loop spans 12 amino acids. Germline V gene sequence: CDR1 MNHEY, CDR2 SVGAGI. The CDR3 nucleotides read TGTGCCAGCTCAACAGGGAACTATGGCTACACCTTC. The encoded protein is CASSTGNYGYTF.

The chain has TRBV27 and TRBJ2-3; 12 bases agree with TRBD1. J was trimmed by 6 bases and V by 6 bases; bases with no gene match: 7. The V gene's germline CDR1 is MNHEY and CDR2 SMNVEV (reference sequence). CDR3 size: 15 residues. CDR3 bases: TGTGCCAGCAGCACGGGACAGGGGGCTTCGGATACGCAGTATTTT. It yields the protein CASSTGQGASDTQYF.

This clone is a singleton in its sample. The chain employs TRBV6-5 and TRBJ1-2; TRBD1 aligns across 7 bases. The CDR3 loop spans 14 amino acids. Trimming cost V 5 bases and J 3 bases; bases outside gene matches: 6. Germline CDR1 and CDR2: MNHEY and SVGAGI. CDR3 amino acids: CASSIDRADYGYTF. In DNA, the CDR3 is TGTGCCAGCAGTATCGACAGGGCTGACTATGGCTACACCTTC.

V gene TRBV5-1 combines with J gene TRBJ2-7, with D possibly being TRBD1 (6 bases). Germline CDR1 and CDR2: SGHRS and YFSETQ. This CDR3 contains 15 residues. The V end was cut by 2 bases, the J end by 6 bases, with 18 bases between. The CDR3 protein is CASSFGAGAVGEQYF. The CDR3 DNA reads TGCGCCAGCAGCTTCGGCGCAGGGGCGGTCGGCGAGCAGTACTTC.

This clone was counted between two and nine times. CDR3 region: CAITSGLAATDTQYF. CDR3 DNA: TGTGCCATCACCTCCGGACTAGCGGCCACAGATACGCAGTATTTT. This chain uses TRBV10-3 with TRBJ2-3; 10 nucleotides align to TRBD2. The CDR3 totals 15 residues. The J segment lost 2 bases and the V segment lost 7 bases, leaving 6 bases of the junction unmatched. Germline loops: CDR1 ENHRY, CDR2 SYGVKD.

The chain joins TRBV6-5 to TRBJ2-5; TRBD2 aligns across 7 bases. The J call could be wrong; TRBJ2-7 is a better fit for the DNA end. The CDR3 totals 13 residues. In germline, CDR1 is MNHEY, CDR2 SVGAGI. The CDR3 coding sequence is TGTGCCAGGGAAGGGCTAGCGGACTACGAGCAGTACTTC. Amino acids: CAREGLADYEQYF.

This chain uses TRBV13 with TRBJ2-3; TRBD2 matches at 11 bases. CDR3 length equals 14 residues. V trimming: 0 bases; J trimming: 12 bases; junction bases outside the gene matches: 5. The germline V gene has CDR1 PRHDT and CDR2 FYEKMQ (reference sequence). The CDR3 here is CASSLGVAGGLQYF. The CDR3 DNA reads as TGTGCCAGCAGCTTAGGAGTAGCGGGAGGGTTACAGTATTTT.

J is TRBJ2-3 and V is TRBV2; 10 bases agree with TRBD2. V shed 10 bases and J 6 bases; nucleotides not matched to a gene: 22. The CDR3 contains 18 residues. Germline loops: CDR1 SNHLY, CDR2 FYNNEI. CDR3 bases: TGTGCCATCACCGACTATAGGCCTAGCGGGAGTATTCAGGATACGCAGTATTTT. This gives the protein CAITDYRPSGSIQDTQYF.

This clone has at least ten counts. The J gene is TRBJ1-1, the V gene TRBV5-5, with 8 bases aligning to TRBD1. Unmatched junction bases numbered 8, after V lost 3 bases and J lost 1 base. CDR3 length equals 16 residues. CDR1 is SGHKS, CDR2 YYEKEE, per germline (reference sequence). CDR3 sequence reads: CASSWAGGAGNTEAFF. The CDR3 nucleotides are TGTGCCAGCAGCTGGGCAGGGGGCGCGGGGAACACTGAAGCTTTCTTT.

V usage is TRBV4-1 and J usage is TRBJ2-7; D might be TRBD2 (6 bases). CDR3 length equals 13 residues. The V end lost 5 bases, the J end lost 2 bases, and 10 bases lay between the germline ends. Germline CDR1 reads MGHRA; CDR2 reads YSYEKL. The CDR3 spells CASSLADTYEQYF. The CDR3 DNA reads TGCGCCAGCAGCTTAGCGGACACCTACGAGCAGTACTTC.